This T cell receptor beta chain appears in the sequencing data of a study of blood T cell repertoires in COVID-19. The wider study: Specimens from acute and convalescent COVID-19 originated in the United States, Italy and Spain. The cDNA or gDNA used as material had been derived from T cells, B-cell-depleted T cells, or PBMCs.

CDR1 is KGHSH, CDR2 LQKENI, per germline. The CDR3 is 15 residues long. Authors' analysis steps: From reference gene primer amplification, estimates of nucleated cell counts were derived. The method was immunoSEQ multiplex PCR; TCRdb's version includes in-frame clones alone and lacks a portion of them. The V and J calls and clone size come from that table; D and trimming were worked out from the DNA. Counted here are 120,000 to 150,000 clones, about 90% occurring once; the ten biggest clones make up roughly 10%. About this clone: A junction end diverges from the germline sequence, so it may reflect a read error.

Sequenced sample: peripheral blood. The chain carries TRBV18 and TRBJ2-3; tentative D call: TRBD2 (6 bases). The source of this sequence is a man aged 50 to 59 with active or convalescent COVID-19. Written as DNA, the CDR3 is TGTGCCAGCTCAACACCGGGACTGGGCACAGATACGCAGTATTTT. Protein: CASSTPGLGTDTQYF. Drawing the rest from reference TRBV18 and TRBJ2-3, the complete variable domain is NAGVMQNPRHLVRRRGQEARLRCSPMKGHSHVYWYRQLPEEGLKFMVYLQKENIIDESGMPKERFSAEFPKEGPSILRIQQVVRGDSAAYFCASSTPGLGTDTQYFGPGTRLTVL.